This T cell receptor beta chain was obtained from a study of blood T cells in healthy people across ages. Study background: Template switching recovered approximately one barcoded beta molecule for every two T cells. General study results and limits: Strongly correlated with naive T cell percentage was TCR beta diversity.

Extraction of total RNA produced a minimum of 5 micrograms from each sample. This clonotype was picked up many times. No antigen is known for it. Germline V gene lookup returns CDR1 DFQATT and CDR2 SNEGSKA (reference sequence). V shed 6 bases and J shed 2 bases, with 11 bases lying between them. The CDR3 runs 12 residues. Primers used in a second PCR of roughly 6 to 11 cycles were a sample-barcoded 5' primer and a J-beta primer mix. Each cDNA was tagged by a template-switch adaptor containing 12 random nucleotides. TCRdb processed the 5' RACE reads anew with MiXCR; each CDR3 protein has one entry. The sample consists of approximately 1.5 million distinct CDR3 sequences, roughly two fifths of them appearing once.

This chain links TRBV20-1 with TRBJ2-7; a weak D match, TRBD2 (6 bases). The sequenced sample was blood. This receptor was taken from a woman aged 18-29 years in good health. CDR3 protein: CSARRGTYEQYF. The CDR3 DNA is TGCAGTGCGAGGCGGGGAACCTACGAGCAGTACTTC.